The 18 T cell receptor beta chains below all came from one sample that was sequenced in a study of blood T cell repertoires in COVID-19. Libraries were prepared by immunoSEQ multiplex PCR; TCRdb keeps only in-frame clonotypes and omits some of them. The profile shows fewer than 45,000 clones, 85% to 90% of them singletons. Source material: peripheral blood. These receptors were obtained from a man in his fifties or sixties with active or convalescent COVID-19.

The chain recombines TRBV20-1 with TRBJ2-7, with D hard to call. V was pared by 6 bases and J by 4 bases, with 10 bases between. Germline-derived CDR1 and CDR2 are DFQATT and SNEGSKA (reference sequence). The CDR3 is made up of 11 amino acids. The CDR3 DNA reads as TGCAGTGCCCTATATGAGTACGAGCAGTACTTC. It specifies CSALYEYEQYF.

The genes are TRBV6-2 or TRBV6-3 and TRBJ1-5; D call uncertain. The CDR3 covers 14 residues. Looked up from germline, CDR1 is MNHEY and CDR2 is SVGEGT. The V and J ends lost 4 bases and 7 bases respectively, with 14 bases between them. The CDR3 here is CASSLGSSGQPQHF. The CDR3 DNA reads TGTGCCAGCAGTTTGGGGTCCTCGGGGCAGCCCCAGCATTTT.

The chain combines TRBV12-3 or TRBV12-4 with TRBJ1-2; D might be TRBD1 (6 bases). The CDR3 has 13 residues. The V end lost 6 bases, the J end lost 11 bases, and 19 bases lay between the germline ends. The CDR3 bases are TGTGCCAGCAGCCGCGGACAGTCTAGGGTGTACACCTTC. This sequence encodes CASSRGQSRVYTF.

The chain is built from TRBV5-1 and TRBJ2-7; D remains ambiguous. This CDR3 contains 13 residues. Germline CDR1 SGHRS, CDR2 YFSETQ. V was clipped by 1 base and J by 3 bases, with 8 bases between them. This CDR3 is CASSLNPSYEQYF. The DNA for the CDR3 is TGCGCCAGCAGCTTGAACCCGAGCTACGAGCAGTACTTC.

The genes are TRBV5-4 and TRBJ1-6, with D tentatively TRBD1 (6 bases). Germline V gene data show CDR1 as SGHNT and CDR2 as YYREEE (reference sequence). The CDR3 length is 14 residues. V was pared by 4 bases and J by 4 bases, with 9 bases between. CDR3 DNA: TGTGCCAGCAGCACGGACAGATATAATTCACCCCTCCACTTT. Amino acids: CASSTDRYNSPLHF.

Here the CDR3 reads CASSHSRASRTDTQYF. The CDR3 DNA reads TGTGCCAGCAGCCACTCTAGGGCTAGCAGAACAGATACGCAGTATTTT. This chain connects TRBV4-2 to TRBJ2-3, with D possibly matching TRBD2 (5 bases). This CDR3 is built from 16 residues. V was trimmed by 3 bases and J by 3 bases, leaving 16 bases between them. Germline CDR1 reads LGHNA; CDR2 reads YNFKEQ.

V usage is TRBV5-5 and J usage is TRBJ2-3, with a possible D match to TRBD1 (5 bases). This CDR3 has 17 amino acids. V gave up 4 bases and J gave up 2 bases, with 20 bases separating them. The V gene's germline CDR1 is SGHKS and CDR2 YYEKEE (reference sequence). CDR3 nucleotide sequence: TGTGCCAGCAGCCCCTTTCCGACAGTCCCTAACACAGATACGCAGTATTTT. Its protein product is CASSPFPTVPNTDTQYF.

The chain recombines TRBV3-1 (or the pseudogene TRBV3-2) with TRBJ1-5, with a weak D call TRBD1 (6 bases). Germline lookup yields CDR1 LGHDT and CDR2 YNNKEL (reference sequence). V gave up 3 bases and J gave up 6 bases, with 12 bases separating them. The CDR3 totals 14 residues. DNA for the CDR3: TGTGCCAGCAGCCACACAGGGTGGGCTCAGCCCCAGCATTTT. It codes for CASSHTGWAQPQHF.

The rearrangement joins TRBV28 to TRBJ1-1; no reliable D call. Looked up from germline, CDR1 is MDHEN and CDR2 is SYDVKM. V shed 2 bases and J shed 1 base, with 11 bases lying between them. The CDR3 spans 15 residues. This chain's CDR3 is CASSLLGDRNTEAFF. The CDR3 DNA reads TGTGCCAGCAGTTTACTCGGGGATCGGAACACTGAAGCTTTCTTT. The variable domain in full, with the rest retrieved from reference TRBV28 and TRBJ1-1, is DVKVTQSSRYLVKRTGEKVFLECVQDMDHENMFWYRQDPGLGLRLIYFSYDVKMKEKGDIPEGYSVSREKKERFSLILESASTNQTSMYLCASSLLGDRNTEAFFGQGTRLTVV.

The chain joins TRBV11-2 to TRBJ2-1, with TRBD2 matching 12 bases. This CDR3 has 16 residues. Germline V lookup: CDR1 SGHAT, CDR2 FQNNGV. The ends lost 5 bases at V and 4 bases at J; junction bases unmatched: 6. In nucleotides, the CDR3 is TGTGCCAGCAGCCCCCTAGCGGGAGGGCCTTACAATGAGCAGTTCTTC. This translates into CASSPLAGGPYNEQFF.

CDR3 sequence (DNA): TGCGCCAGCAGCAAGGACAGGGGGATTTACGAGCAGTACTTC. It codes for CASSKDRGIYEQYF. This chain links TRBV5-1 with TRBJ2-7, with 10 bases aligning to TRBD1. The V gene's germline CDR1 is SGHRS and CDR2 YFSETQ. This CDR3 contains 14 residues. Trimming at V came to 4 bases and at J to 4 bases, leaving 5 bases not matched to a gene.

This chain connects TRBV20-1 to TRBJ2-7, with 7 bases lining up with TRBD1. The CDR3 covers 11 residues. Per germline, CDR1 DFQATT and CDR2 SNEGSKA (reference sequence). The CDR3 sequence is CGYRGSEEQYF. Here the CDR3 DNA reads TGCGGTTACAGGGGCTCGGAAGAGCAGTACTTC.

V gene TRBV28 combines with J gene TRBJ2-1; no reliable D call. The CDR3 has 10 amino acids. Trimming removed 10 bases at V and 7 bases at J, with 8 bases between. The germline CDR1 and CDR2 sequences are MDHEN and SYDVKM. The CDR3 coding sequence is TGTGCCACCATCGGGAATGAGCAGTTCTTC. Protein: CATIGNEQFF.

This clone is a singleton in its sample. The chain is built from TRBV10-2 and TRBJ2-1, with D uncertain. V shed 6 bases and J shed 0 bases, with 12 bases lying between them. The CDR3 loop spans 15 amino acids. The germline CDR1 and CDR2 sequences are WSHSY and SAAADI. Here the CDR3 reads CASSPRLNSYNEQFF. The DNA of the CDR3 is TGCGCCAGCAGCCCGCGACTGAACTCCTACAATGAGCAGTTCTTC.

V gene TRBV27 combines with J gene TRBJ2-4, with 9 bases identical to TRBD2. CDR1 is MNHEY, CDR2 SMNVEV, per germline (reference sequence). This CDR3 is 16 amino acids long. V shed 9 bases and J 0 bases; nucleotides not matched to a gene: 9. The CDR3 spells CARVRGLARAKNIQYF. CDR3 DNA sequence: TGTGCCAGGGTCCGGGGACTAGCACGAGCCAAAAACATTCAGTACTTC.

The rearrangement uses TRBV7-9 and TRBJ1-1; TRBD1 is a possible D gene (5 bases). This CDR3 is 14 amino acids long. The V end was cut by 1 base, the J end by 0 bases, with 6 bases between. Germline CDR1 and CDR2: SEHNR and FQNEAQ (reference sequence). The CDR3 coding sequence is TGTGCCAGCAGCTTAGTGACAGTGAACACTGAAGCTTTCTTT. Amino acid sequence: CASSLVTVNTEAFF.

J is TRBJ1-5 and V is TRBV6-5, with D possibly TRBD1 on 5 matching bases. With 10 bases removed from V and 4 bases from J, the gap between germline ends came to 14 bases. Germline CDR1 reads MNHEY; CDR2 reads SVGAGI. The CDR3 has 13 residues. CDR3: CAIVQDPNQPQHF. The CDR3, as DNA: TGTGCCATTGTACAGGACCCGAATCAGCCCCAGCATTTT.

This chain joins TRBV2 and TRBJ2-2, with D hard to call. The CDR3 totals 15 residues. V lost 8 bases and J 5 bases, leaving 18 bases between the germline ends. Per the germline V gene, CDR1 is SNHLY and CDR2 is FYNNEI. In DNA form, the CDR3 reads TGTGCCAGCCAGCAAACGGAGCTCCCAACCGGGGAGCTGTTTTTT. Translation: CASQQTELPTGELFF.